This T cell receptor beta chain emerged from a study of cytomegalovirus exposure and HLA in healthy donors. About the research overall: Inside one of the first data releases sat about 85 million unique TCRs taken from HLA-typed donors.

Primers included in the PCR were 60 Vbeta and 13 Jbeta primers. Sequencing was performed with immunoSEQ multiplex PCR; in TCRdb, only in-frame clones are kept and a portion is missing. Of about 150,000 clones listed, over 70% were seen once; the top ten hold 3.1%. A remark on this clone: Its antigen is still unknown.

The study, taken as a whole, reports: When analyzed later, a missense DCLRE1C variant was found to be linked to TCR beta V- and J-gene trimming.

The specimen sequenced was PBMCs. The source is a woman aged 45-65 years in good health and CMV-seropositive.

The CDR3 DNA follows: TGCGCCAGCAGCCTTGGGACTAGCGGGAGGGTTGGGGGCGAGCAGTACTTC. Protein sequence: CASSLGTSGRVGGEQYF. The V and J genes are TRBV4-1 and TRBJ2-7; 16 bases fit TRBD2. The CDR3 has 17 residues. Germline-derived CDR1 and CDR2 are MGHRA and YSYEKL. V trimming: 4 bases; J trimming: 6 bases; junction bases outside the gene matches: 9.